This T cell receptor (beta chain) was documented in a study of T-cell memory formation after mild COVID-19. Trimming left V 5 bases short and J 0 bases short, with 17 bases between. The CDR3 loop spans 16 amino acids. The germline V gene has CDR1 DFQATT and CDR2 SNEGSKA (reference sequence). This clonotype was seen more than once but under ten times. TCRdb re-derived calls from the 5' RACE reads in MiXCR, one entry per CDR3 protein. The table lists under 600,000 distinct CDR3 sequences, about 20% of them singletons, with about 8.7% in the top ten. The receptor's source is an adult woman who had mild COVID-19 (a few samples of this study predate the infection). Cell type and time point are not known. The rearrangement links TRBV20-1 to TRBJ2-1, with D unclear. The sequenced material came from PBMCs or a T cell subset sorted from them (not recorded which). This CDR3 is CSARVATGRSYNEQFF. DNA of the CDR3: TGCAGTGCTCGGGTCGCTACTGGGCGCTCCTACAATGAGCAGTTCTTC.